The 11 T cell receptor beta chains below come from one sample, sequenced in a study of lymphopenia after photon versus proton radiotherapy. Assay: immunoSEQ multiplex PCR; the TCRdb copy retains only in-frame clones and omits some. The table lists roughly 38,000 clones, about 93% of them singletons, with around 15% in the top ten. The sample was peripheral blood, taken from a patient treated with photon-based radiotherapy. The receptors were sampled from a man between 60 and 75 years old with cholangiocarcinoma.

The rearrangement uses TRBV25-1 and TRBJ1-2, with TRBD1 identical over 9 bases. The germline V gene encodes CDR1 MGHDK and CDR2 SYGVNS. The ends lost 9 bases at V and 4 bases at J; junction bases unmatched: 15. The CDR3 has 16 residues. The CDR3, as DNA: TGTGCCAGGTACCGGGACAGGGAGGAGGCGGGCTATGGCTACACCTTC. Its protein is CARYRDREEAGYGYTF.

The gene calls are TRBV15 and TRBJ2-1; TRBD2 agrees at 12 bases. Unmatched junction bases numbered 5, after V lost 1 base and J lost 4 bases. The CDR3 extends over 17 amino acids. CDR1 LNHNV and CDR2 YYDKDF come from the germline V gene (reference sequence). The CDR3 spells CATSRALAGGPYNEQFF. The CDR3 coding sequence is TGTGCCACCAGCAGAGCCCTAGCGGGGGGGCCGTACAATGAGCAGTTCTTC.

The rearrangement joins TRBV15 to TRBJ2-6; no clear D gene. The CDR3 spans 17 residues. The V end lost 5 bases, the J end lost 0 bases, and 14 bases lay between the germline ends. From germline, CDR1 is LNHNV and CDR2 YYDKDF (reference sequence). The CDR3 spells CATSVRSWGSGANVLTF. The DNA for the CDR3 is TGTGCCACCAGCGTCCGATCGTGGGGCTCTGGGGCCAACGTCCTGACTTTC. The whole variable domain, filled in from reference TRBV15 and TRBJ2-6, reads DAMVIQNPRYQVTQFGKPVTLSCSQTLNHNVMYWYQQKSSQAPKLLFHYYDKDFNNEADTPDNFQSRRPNTSFCFLDIRSPGLGDTAMYLCATSVRSWGSGANVLTFGAGSRLTVL.

This chain links TRBV10-2 with TRBJ2-2; D gene ambiguous. CDR1 is WSHSY, CDR2 SAAADI, per germline. The V gene lost 0 bases and the J gene lost 2 bases, with 10 bases spanning the gap. This CDR3 spans 16 amino acids. In DNA form, the CDR3 reads TGCGCCAGCAGTGAGTCGAGTGGCGGAAACACCGGGGAGCTGTTTTTT. It is translated as CASSESSGGNTGELFF.

This clone was counted once. This sequence joins TRBV4-2 and TRBJ2-5, with 8 nucleotides matching TRBD1. V lost 1 base to trimming and J lost 4 bases; unmatched junction nucleotides: 2. The CDR3 is 14 residues long. CDR1 is LGHNA, CDR2 YNFKEQ, per germline. CDR3 residues: CASSQGTGLETQYF. CDR3 DNA: TGTGCCAGCAGCCAAGGGACAGGGTTAGAGACCCAGTACTTC.

The genes are TRBV20-1 and TRBJ1-2; D is undetermined. There are 10 residues in the CDR3. Germline V gene sequence: CDR1 DFQATT, CDR2 SNEGSKA (reference sequence). V lost 6 bases, J lost 8 bases, and 10 bases lay in between. CDR3 in amino acids: CSAEEGGYTF. The CDR3, as DNA: TGCAGTGCGGAGGAAGGAGGCTACACCTTC.

This sequence joins TRBV5-8 and TRBJ2-1; D ambiguous. Germline CDR1 SGHTS, CDR2 YDEGEE. V was shortened by 0 bases and J by 2 bases, with 12 bases between the two germline ends. The CDR3 sequence is 16 residues long. As DNA, the CDR3 is TGTGCCAGCAGCTTGGTTAGGCTCCCCACCTACAATGAGCAGTTCTTC. This encodes CASSLVRLPTYNEQFF.

The rearrangement uses TRBV5-4 and TRBJ2-2, with a tentative D call TRBD2 (6 bases). The germline CDR1 and CDR2 sequences are SGHNT and YYREEE (reference sequence). With 3 bases removed from V and 7 bases from J, the gap between germline ends came to 19 bases. The CDR3 runs 16 residues. CDR3 protein: CASSYGTSGTGGELFF. The CDR3 region has the DNA TGTGCCAGCAGCTACGGGACTTCCGGTACGGGCGGGGAGCTGTTTTTT.

The chain has TRBV6-1 and TRBJ1-1; D possibly corresponds to TRBD1 (6 bases). Trimming took off 10 bases at V and 2 bases at J, with 17 bases between the two ends. Germline assignment: CDR1 MNHNS and CDR2 SASEGT. The CDR3 has 14 residues. The CDR3 protein is CAKAWETGNTEAFF. For the CDR3, the DNA is TGTGCCAAAGCGTGGGAGACAGGTAACACTGAAGCTTTCTTT.

The chain uses TRBV28 and TRBJ2-7; 10 bases fit TRBD1. Trimming at V came to 2 bases and at J to 4 bases, leaving 5 bases not matched to a gene. The CDR3 covers 15 residues. Germline V gene data show CDR1 as MDHEN and CDR2 as SYDVKM. Here the CDR3 reads CASSLQGDRGYEQYF. CDR3 coding DNA: TGTGCCAGCAGTTTACAGGGGGACAGGGGTTACGAGCAGTACTTC.

The chain has TRBV6-6 and TRBJ1-5, with TRBD1 as a possible D gene (5 bases). CDR3 size: 14 residues. The V gene lost 4 bases and the J gene lost 3 bases, with 10 bases spanning the gap. Germline V CDR1 and CDR2: MNHNY, SVGAGI (reference sequence). CDR3 nucleotides: TGTGCCAGCAGTTCAAGACAGAACAATCAGCCCCAGCATTTT. Its protein is CASSSRQNNQPQHF.